Detailed here is one TCR beta chain. TCRdb ran MiXCR on the RACE reads and lists one entry per CDR3 protein. The sample contains about 98,000 distinct CDR3 sequences, 10% to 11% of which appear only once. The CDR3 runs to 18 residues. The junction had 8 bases not matched to a gene; V was cut back by 1 base and J by 1 base. The germline V gene has CDR1 SGHRS and CDR2 YFSETQ. Time point given: pre-sensitization, week 0. As to treatment: therapeutic diphenylcyclopropenone sensitization with weekly scalp DPC. The record originates from a study of human T cells and chemical hapten exposure. Sequenced here: whole blood, sampled in connection with sensitization to the hapten diphenylcyclopropenone (DPC). The chain couples TRBV5-1 to TRBJ2-3, with TRBD2 identical over 11 bases. This receptor was taken from a woman aged 55-75 years with alopecia areata. Some clones in this sample may be carry-over from other donors' samples. CDR3 DNA sequence: TGCGCCAGCAGCTTGACGGCTAGCGGGGGGCCCCGCACAGATACGCAGTATTTT. Its protein is CASSLTASGGPRTDTQYF.